This TCR beta chain appears in the sequencing data of a study of T-cell memory formation after mild COVID-19 (dated by TCRdb to the early 2020s). Regarding the research as a whole: Most TCR sequence clusters were specific to one of the two donors. In two donors, T-cell clones that expanded and contracted after mild COVID-19 were followed by sequencing TCRalpha and TCRbeta repertoires longitudinally. The cohort comprised two young, previously healthy adult volunteers, one female and one male. Overall study results and their limits: Some responding clones were found in pre-infection memory, which suggests that pre-existing cross-reactive memory T cells took part in the SARS-CoV-2 response. SARS-CoV-2 specificity was not confirmed for the second-wave clones peaking on day 37. Only a couple of mild cases were covered by the study, and larger cohorts that include severe cases with pre-infection samples were considered necessary. Contracting CD4+ clones turned up mainly in the CM and EM memory subsets, whereas EMRA was where CD8+ clones were enriched. From day 15 to 85, contracting clones showed balanced CD4/CD8 phenotypes, whereas a second wave of clones that expanded from day 15 to 37 leaned towards CD4+.

This sample was sequenced with an Illumina NovaSeq 6000. cDNA libraries for TCRalpha and TCRbeta were prepared by 5'RACE using constant-segment primers, with sample barcodes and unique molecular identifiers added. Trizol reagent was used to extract RNA from every sample. Libraries were amplified in two PCR steps, with a second sample barcode and Illumina TruSeq adapters added in the second step. The libraries were sequenced on an Illumina NovaSeq using 2 x 150 bp paired-end reads. Regarding the original processing steps: Demultiplexing of reads and collapsing into UMI-guided consensus sequences were performed with migec v1.2.7. Using mixcr v2.1.11, UMI consensuses were aligned to TRA and TRB V and J templates and then assembled into clonotypes. A clonotype was counted as expanded or contracted only when both edgeR and NoisET called the clonotype significant, with the noise models trained on biological replicates. For edgeR calls, the cutoffs were a false discovery rate-adjusted p below 0.01 and a log2 fold-change threshold of 1. PCA with hierarchical clustering of max-normalized trajectories of the 1000 most abundant clonotypes was used as exploratory dynamics analysis. Separately sequenced CD4+ and CD8+ repertoires were used to assign a CD4 or CD8 phenotype to each responding clone. Using fastp at Q25 and MiXCR, TCRdb reprocessed the public reads and kept productive beta chains. Under each unique CDR3 protein, matching rows form one entry showing the most common genes and DNA. The V and J calls, along with clone size, are taken from TCRdb and not from the paper's own processing. Here the sample has 350,000 to 500,000 distinct CDR3 sequences; roughly 18% occur a single time. The top ten constitute about a fifth of the sample.

Concerning this clonotype: Its target antigen remains unknown. Per-base quality was not reported, and no clone a single base away is much larger than it.

Ficoll-Paque density gradient centrifugation was the method used to isolate PBMCs. The CDR3 sequence holds 12 residues, the cysteine and phenylalanine included. Only the CDR3 DNA stays, 36 bases, in frame from base 1. The germline V gene (reference sequence) yields DFQATT for CDR1 and SNEGSKA for CDR2. V is reduced by 4 bases and J by 2 bases, leaving a spacing of 9 bases between them. The sample consisted of PBMCs or a T cell subset sorted from them (not recorded which). The sequence was collected from a man younger than 30 who had mild COVID-19 (a few samples of this study predate the infection). The sample titles of this study are shuffled in the database, so cell type and time point are left out; the donor was told from shared clones. The receptor chain draws on TRBV20-1 and TRBJ2-7; no D gene call is confident. This receptor carries the CDR3 CSATPRTYEQYF. The sequence in DNA is TGCAGTGCTACCCCCCGAACCTACGAGCAGTACTTC.